The entry below gives a single T cell receptor (beta chain) sequence along with its context. CDR3 length: 12 amino acids. V was pared by 5 bases and J by 8 bases, with 12 bases between. Germline V lookup: CDR1 SEHNR, CDR2 FQNEAQ (reference sequence). Sequencing was performed with immunoSEQ multiplex PCR; in TCRdb, only in-frame clones are kept and a portion is missing. The sample carries 9,500 or so clones, about 59% recorded once. This sample was taken from a study of CD4+ T cells in melanoma. The chain combines TRBV7-9 with TRBJ1-1; D is perhaps TRBD1 (6 bases). Sequenced input: cells from a culture (not recorded whether cultured in vitro). The sequence derives from a human donor with melanoma. The CDR3 spells CASSKNREEAFF. The CDR3 DNA reads as TGTGCCAGCAGCAAAAACAGGGAGGAAGCTTTCTTT.